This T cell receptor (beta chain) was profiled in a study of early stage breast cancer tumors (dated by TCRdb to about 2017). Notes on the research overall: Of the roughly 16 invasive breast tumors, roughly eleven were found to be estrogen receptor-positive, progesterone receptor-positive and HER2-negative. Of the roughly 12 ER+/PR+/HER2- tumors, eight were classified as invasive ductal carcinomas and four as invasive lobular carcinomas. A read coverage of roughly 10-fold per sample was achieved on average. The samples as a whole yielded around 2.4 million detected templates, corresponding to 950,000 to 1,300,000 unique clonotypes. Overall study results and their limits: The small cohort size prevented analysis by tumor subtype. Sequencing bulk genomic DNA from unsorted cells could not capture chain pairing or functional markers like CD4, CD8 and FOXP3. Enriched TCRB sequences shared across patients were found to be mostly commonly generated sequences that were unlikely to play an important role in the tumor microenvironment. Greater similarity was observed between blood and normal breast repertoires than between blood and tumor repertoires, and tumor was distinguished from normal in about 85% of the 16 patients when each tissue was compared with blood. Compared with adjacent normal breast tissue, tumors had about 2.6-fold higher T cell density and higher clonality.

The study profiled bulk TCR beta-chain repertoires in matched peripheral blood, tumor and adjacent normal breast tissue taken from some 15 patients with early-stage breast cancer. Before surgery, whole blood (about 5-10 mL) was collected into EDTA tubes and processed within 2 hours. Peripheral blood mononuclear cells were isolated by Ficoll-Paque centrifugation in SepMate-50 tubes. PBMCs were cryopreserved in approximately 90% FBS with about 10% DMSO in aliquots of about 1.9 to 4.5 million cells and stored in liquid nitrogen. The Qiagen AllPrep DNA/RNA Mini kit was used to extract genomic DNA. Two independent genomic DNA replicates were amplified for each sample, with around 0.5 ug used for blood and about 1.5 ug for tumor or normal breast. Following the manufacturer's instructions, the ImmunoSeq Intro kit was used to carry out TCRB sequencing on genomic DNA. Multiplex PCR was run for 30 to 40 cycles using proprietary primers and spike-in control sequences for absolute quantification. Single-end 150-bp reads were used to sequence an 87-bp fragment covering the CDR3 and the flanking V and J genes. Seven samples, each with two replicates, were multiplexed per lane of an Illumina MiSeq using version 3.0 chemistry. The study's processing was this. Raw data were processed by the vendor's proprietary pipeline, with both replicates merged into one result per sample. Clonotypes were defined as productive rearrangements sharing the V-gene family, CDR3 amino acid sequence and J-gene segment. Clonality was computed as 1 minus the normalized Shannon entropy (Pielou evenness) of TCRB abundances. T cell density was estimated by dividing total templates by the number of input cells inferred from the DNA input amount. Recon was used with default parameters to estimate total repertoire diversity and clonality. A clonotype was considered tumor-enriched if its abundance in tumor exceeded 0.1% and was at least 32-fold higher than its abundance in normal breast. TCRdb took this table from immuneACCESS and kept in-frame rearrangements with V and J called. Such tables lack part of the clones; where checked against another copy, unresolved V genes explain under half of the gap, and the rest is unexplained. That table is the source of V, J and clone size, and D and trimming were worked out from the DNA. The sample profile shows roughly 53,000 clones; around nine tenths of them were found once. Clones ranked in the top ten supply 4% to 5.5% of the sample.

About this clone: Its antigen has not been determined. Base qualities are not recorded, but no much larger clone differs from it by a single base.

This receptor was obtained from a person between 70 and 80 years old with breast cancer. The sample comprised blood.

The sequenced DNA: TGTGCCAGCAGCTTGGGCACTTATGGAAACACCATATATTTT. This yields the protein CASSLGTYGNTIYF. The V and J segments used are TRBV11-3 and TRBJ1-3; a confident D gene designation cannot be given. There are 14 amino acids in the CDR3, from cysteine to phenylalanine inclusive. The DNA shown is the 42-base CDR3, in frame from base 1. Per the germline V gene, SGHNT is the CDR1 and YENEEA is the CDR2. V is pared back by 3 bases and J by 3 bases, with 9 bases lying between the germline termini. Joined to the reference TRBV11-3 and TRBJ1-3 proteins, this CDR3 gives the full variable domain: EAGVVQSPRYKIIEKKQPVAFWCNPISGHNTLYWYLQNLGQGPELLIRYENEEAVDDSQLPKDRFSAERLKGVDSTLKIQPAELGDSAVYLCASSLGTYGNTIYFGEGSWLTVV.